This T cell receptor (beta chain) is from a study of cytomegalovirus exposure and HLA in healthy donors. Study-wide points: It was reported in a later analysis that an Asian-associated ancestry cluster showed fewer N-insertions than the 666-donor mean. The authors confirmed in vitro that three CMV-associated chains were specific for CMV antigens.

As for this clone: Its matching antigen is unknown.

With 60 Vbeta and 13 Jbeta primers, the PCR was carried out. Produced via immunoSEQ multiplex PCR; TCRdb's table is partial and in-frame only. The repertoire consists of 100,000 to 120,000 clones, with 70% to 85% occurring once and the leading ten covering 2.5%. The CDR3 spans 12 residues. V lost 6 bases to trimming and J lost 8 bases, with 10 bases between them. Germline V gene lookup returns CDR1 SNHLY and CDR2 FYNNEI. This rearrangement joins TRBV2 to TRBJ1-4; tentatively, D is TRBD1 (6 bases). Sequenced sample: PBMCs. The source is a woman under 30 in good health and CMV-seronegative. The chain's CDR3 is CASRVTGEKLFF. As DNA, the CDR3 is TGTGCCAGCAGGGTGACAGGAGAAAAACTGTTTTTT. The full variable domain, in which reference TRBV2 and TRBJ1-4 provide the parts outside the CDR3, is EPEVTQTPSHQVTQMGQEVILRCVPISNHLYFYWYRQILGQKVEFLVSFYNNEISEKSEIFDDQFSVERPDGSNFTLKIRSTKLEDSAMYFCASRVTGEKLFFGSGTQLSVL.